This TCR beta chain is from a study of blood T cell repertoires in COVID-19. The wider study: Donors in the United States, Italy and Spain gave samples during acute or convalescent COVID-19.

In the authors' workflow: The authors estimated nucleated cell counts from reference gene primer amplification. The data were produced by immunoSEQ multiplex PCR, yet TCRdb's version contains in-frame clones alone and is incomplete. Clone size and the V and J calls come from that table; the DNA yielded D and trimming. The table records fewer than 200,000 clones, approximately 86% of them present only once. This clonotype originated in a man aged 55 to 69 who had recovered from COVID-19. Sequencing input: peripheral blood.

In DNA form, the CDR3 reads TGTGCCAGCAGCCCGGGGACTACCATCCAAGAGACCCAGTACTTC. This encodes CASSPGTTIQETQYF. The chain couples TRBV11-3 to TRBJ2-5, with TRBD2 matching over 7 bases. This CDR3 comprises 15 residues. V lost 5 bases, J lost 1 base, and 7 bases stayed unmatched. Germline V gene data show CDR1 as SGHNT and CDR2 as YENEEA. The complete variable domain, with remaining parts taken from reference TRBV11-3 and TRBJ2-5, reads EAGVVQSPRYKIIEKKQPVAFWCNPISGHNTLYWYLQNLGQGPELLIRYENEEAVDDSQLPKDRFSAERLKGVDSTLKIQPAELGDSAVYLCASSPGTTIQETQYFGPGTRLLVL.